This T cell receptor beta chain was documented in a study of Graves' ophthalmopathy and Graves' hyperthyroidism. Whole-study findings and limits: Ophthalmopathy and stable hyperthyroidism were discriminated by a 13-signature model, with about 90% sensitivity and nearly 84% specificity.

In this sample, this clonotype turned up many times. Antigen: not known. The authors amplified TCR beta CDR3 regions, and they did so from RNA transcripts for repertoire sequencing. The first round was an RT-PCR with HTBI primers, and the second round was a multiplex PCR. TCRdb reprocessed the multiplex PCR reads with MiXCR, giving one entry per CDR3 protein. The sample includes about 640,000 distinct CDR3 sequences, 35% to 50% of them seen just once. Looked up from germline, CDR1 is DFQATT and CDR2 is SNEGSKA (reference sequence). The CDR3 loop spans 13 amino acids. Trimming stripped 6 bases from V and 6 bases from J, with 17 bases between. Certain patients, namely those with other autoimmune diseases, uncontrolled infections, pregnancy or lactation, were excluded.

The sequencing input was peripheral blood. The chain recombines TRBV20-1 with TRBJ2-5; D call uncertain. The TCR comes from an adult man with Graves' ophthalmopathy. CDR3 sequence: CSADPPGPKTQYF. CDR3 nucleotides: TGCAGTGCCGACCCTCCGGGTCCGAAGACCCAGTACTTC.